One T cell receptor beta chain is described in this entry. Its antigen is currently not known. It has no much larger one-base neighbor in the sample; base qualities were not kept. TCRbeta CDR3 regions were amplified from genomic DNA by means of the immunoSEQ Assay, a bias-controlled multiplex PCR. The original pipeline was this. The number of nucleated cells in each sample was estimated from the amplification of reference gene primers within the assay. To quantify the absolute abundance of each unique TCRbeta CDR3 rearrangement, sequence reads were collapsed and filtered. For each sample, productive Simpson clonality was calculated as the square root of Simpson's diversity index across productive rearrangements. Drawn from immuneACCESS, this table holds only the in-frame rearrangements with V and J called that TCRdb kept. Clones are partly lost; checked studies trace under half to an unresolved V gene and leave the rest unexplained. V and J calls and clone size follow that table, whereas D and trimming were derived from the DNA. Counted in this sample were about 40,000 clones; approximately 80% of them appeared once. The ten top clones hold roughly 2.6% of the sample.

This entry comes from a study of blood T cell repertoires in COVID-19 (dated by TCRdb to 2018 to 2021). For the study in its entirety: Samples from collaborators originated in the United States, Italy and Spain and spanned both the acute and convalescent phases of COVID-19. HLA class I and class II types, where available, came from metadata supplied by the sample provider rather than from assay-based typing. The dataset comprised deeply sampled blood TCRbeta repertoires from subjects exposed to, actively infected with, or recovered from COVID-19. The samples were drawn from two sources: the first 160 participants of the ongoing ImmuneRACE study, and about 1,300 subjects contributed by 6 global collaborators. The repertoires were released in a freely available public database intended as a resource for research on the immune response to SARS-CoV-2. Nearly every sample came with metadata listing a de-identified subject ID, COVID-19 status, age in years and sex. The prospective study material was composed of cDNA or gDNA derived from T cells, B-cell-depleted T cells, or PBMCs. Overall study outcomes, separate from this receptor: Clinical and demographic metadata were provided uncurated, with the amount varying by source and participant.

Whole blood was collected in K2EDTA tubes by collaborating institutions according to the institutions' own protocols. For TCRbeta analysis, collaborators shipped samples in one of three forms: frozen whole blood, isolated PBMCs, or DNA extracted from either of those sample types. This sequence was found in a woman aged 55-70 years with acute or convalescent COVID-19. The source material was peripheral blood.

The nucleotides read TGTGCCAGCAGCCGACAGCAAGGCTATGGCTACACCTTC. Its protein product is CASSRQQGYGYTF. The sequence joins TRBV2 to TRBJ1-2; matching of 5 bases hints at TRBD1 as the D gene. From the cysteine up to the phenylalanine, the CDR3 has a length of 13 residues. Only the CDR3 part of the read is kept: 39 bases, read in frame from the first base. As encoded in the germline V gene, CDR1 is SNHLY while CDR2 is FYNNEI. V is clipped by 6 bases and J by 4 bases, and the sequence between their germline boundaries is 12 bases long.